What follows are 16 T cell receptor beta chains derived from one specimen sequenced in a study of OX40 agonist ivuxolimab in advanced cancers. Only in-frame clones appear in the TCRdb table, and some are missing; sequencing was by immunoSEQ multiplex PCR. The repertoire has 50,000 to 60,000 clones, about nine tenths of them found once; the top ten carry around 1%. The sequencing used CD4+ or CD8+ T cells sorted from blood, collected in a trial of the OX40 agonist ivuxolimab. The receptors stem from an adult with an advanced solid tumor such as melanoma, head and neck, liver or kidney cancer.

V gene TRBV5-6 combines with J gene TRBJ2-7; the D is unclear. Germline assignment: CDR1 SGHDT and CDR2 YYEEEE. V was cut by 0 bases and J by 2 bases, with 9 bases left in between. The CDR3 is made up of 14 amino acids. The CDR3 nucleotides read TGTGCCAGCAGCTTGGATCCCAGTACCTACGAGCAGTACTTC. Translating gives CASSLDPSTYEQYF.

This rearrangement joins TRBV19 to TRBJ2-7; the D is unclear. Between the trimmed V and J ends, which lost 9 bases and 7 bases, there was a span of 4 bases. Germline CDR1 reads LNHDA; CDR2 reads SQIVND (reference sequence). This CDR3 region has 8 residues. The CDR3 DNA sequence: TGTGCCAGCAGGGAGCAGTACTTC. Its translation: CASREQYF.

V usage is TRBV7-2 and J usage is TRBJ2-7; 8 bases match TRBD2. Trimming removed 0 bases from V and 3 bases from J; junction bases left unmatched: 4. The germline V gene has CDR1 SGHTA and CDR2 FQGNSA. The CDR3 covers 15 residues. The DNA for the CDR3 is TGTGCCAGCAGCTTAGCTCTAGCGGGCGACTACGAGCAGTACTTC. Protein sequence: CASSLALAGDYEQYF.

CDR3 coding DNA: TGTGCCAGCAGTTTTAGCGGGGAAGAGGCAGATACGCAGTATTTT. Encoded protein: CASSFSGEEADTQYF. The chain links TRBV6-6 to TRBJ2-3; TRBD2 matches at 8 bases. CDR1 MNHNY and CDR2 SVGAGI come from the germline V gene (reference sequence). The CDR3 is made up of 15 amino acids. With 4 bases clipped from V and 4 bases from J, the junction kept 7 bases outside the gene matches.

The J gene is TRBJ2-7, the V gene TRBV6-5; 8 bases are shared with TRBD1. After removal of 4 bases from V and 9 bases from J, the junction contained 2 bases not matched to a gene. From germline, CDR1 is MNHEY and CDR2 SVGAGI. The CDR3 consists of 11 residues. CDR3 coding DNA: TGTGCCAGCAGTTCGGGGACAGGGCAGTACTTC. Its protein is CASSSGTGQYF.

This clone was detected once. This chain joins TRBV25-1 and TRBJ2-5; 12 nucleotides match TRBD2. Germline V gene sequence: CDR1 MGHDK, CDR2 SYGVNS. After removal of 2 bases from V and 1 base from J, the junction contained 5 bases not matched to a gene. The CDR3 sequence is 17 residues long. CDR3 residues: CASSELAGGGIQETQYF. The CDR3 nucleotides are TGTGCCAGCAGTGAACTAGCGGGAGGGGGGATCCAAGAGACCCAGTACTTC.

V usage is TRBV7-2 and J usage is TRBJ1-6; 8 bases match TRBD1. With V trimmed by 1 base and J by 9 bases, 5 bases remained unmatched. Germline V lookup: CDR1 SGHTA, CDR2 FQGNSA. CDR3 size: 15 residues. CDR3 loop: CASSLVQGAPSPLHF. The DNA for the CDR3 is TGTGCCAGCAGCTTAGTTCAGGGGGCGCCTTCACCCCTCCACTTT.

The chain links TRBV6-1 to TRBJ2-1; 11 nucleotides line up with TRBD1. CDR1 and CDR2 from the germline V gene are MNHNS and SASEGT. The CDR3 spans 15 residues. J gave up 6 bases and V 3 bases, and 4 bases lay outside the gene matches. The CDR3 spells CASSEQGQGVNEQFF. The CDR3 DNA is TGTGCCAGCAGTGAGCAGGGACAGGGGGTCAATGAGCAGTTCTTC.

J is TRBJ2-7 and V is TRBV10-3; 14 positions agree with TRBD2. Germline values: CDR1 ENHRY, CDR2 SYGVKD. V gave up 7 bases and J gave up 3 bases; unmatched junction bases: 8. The CDR3 sequence is 16 residues long. In DNA form, the CDR3 reads TGTGCCATCAAATCCTGGACTAGCGGGAGGTTCTACGAGCAGTACTTC. Its translation is CAIKSWTSGRFYEQYF.

The chain couples TRBV6-6 to TRBJ2-7, with D unclear. In germline, CDR1 is MNHNY, CDR2 SVGAGI (reference sequence). V shed 4 bases and J shed 0 bases, with 13 bases lying between them. The CDR3 loop spans 15 amino acids. This chain's CDR3 is CASSSRVSGSYEQYF. The CDR3 DNA is TGTGCCAGCAGTTCTAGGGTTTCCGGCTCCTACGAGCAGTACTTC.

The chain's CDR3 is CKIGDTQYF. The CDR3 DNA is TGCAAGATAGGGGATACGCAGTATTTT. The gene calls are TRBV20-1 and TRBJ2-3; no clear D. The CDR3 runs to 9 residues. Germline CDR1 reads DFQATT; CDR2 reads SNEGSKA (reference sequence).

The J gene is TRBJ2-7, the V gene TRBV7-2, with D perhaps being TRBD1 or TRBD2 (5 bases each). The ends were cut back, 5 bases at V and 2 bases at J, with 19 bases in the middle. The germline V gene has CDR1 SGHTA and CDR2 FQGNSA. This CDR3 has 16 amino acids. CDR3 region: CASSTGTSIGAYEQYF. The CDR3 DNA follows: TGTGCCAGCAGCACCGGGACCTCCATCGGGGCCTACGAGCAGTACTTC.

This chain links TRBV28 with TRBJ1-2; TRBD1 aligns across 7 bases. V lost 3 bases to trimming and J lost 8 bases; unmatched junction nucleotides: 9. In germline, CDR1 is MDHEN, CDR2 SYDVKM. The CDR3 covers 14 residues. CDR3 DNA: TGTGCCAGCAGTTTTTCCGTAGGGGGCCGCGGCTACACCTTC. This translates into CASSFSVGGRGYTF.

The chain employs TRBV6-5 and TRBJ1-5; 8 bases fit TRBD1. The V gene end was trimmed by 0 bases and the J gene end by 3 bases; junction bases not matched to a gene: 4. The CDR3 is 16 amino acids. Germline values: CDR1 MNHEY, CDR2 SVGAGI. In DNA form, the CDR3 reads TGTGCCAGCAGTTACTCCGGGACAGGTTACAATCAGCCCCAGCATTTT. Encoded protein: CASSYSGTGYNQPQHF.

The CDR3 reads CAISESTFGGSGEQFF. The CDR3 bases are TGTGCCATCAGTGAGTCTACTTTCGGGGGCTCCGGGGAGCAGTTCTTC. V usage is TRBV10-3 and J usage is TRBJ2-1; the D call may be TRBD1 or TRBD2 (6 bases each). V gave up 0 bases and J gave up 10 bases, with 19 bases separating them. CDR1 is ENHRY, CDR2 SYGVKD, per germline. The CDR3 extends over 16 amino acids.

The rearrangement joins TRBV6-1 to TRBJ1-2; D gene ambiguous. This CDR3 has 13 amino acids. V lost 0 bases and J 4 bases, leaving 6 bases between the germline ends. From germline, CDR1 is MNHNS and CDR2 SASEGT. The CDR3 sequence: CASSEAWRYGYTF. The CDR3 DNA follows: TGTGCCAGCAGTGAAGCCTGGCGCTATGGCTACACCTTC.